The 23 T cell receptor beta chains given below trace back to one sample, sequenced in a study of T cells in Graves' hyperthyroidism and ophthalmopathy. RNA transcripts served as the template for amplifying TCR beta CDR3 regions. The HTBI primer set served for first-round RT-PCR of the TCR CDR3. One entry per CDR3 protein, called by TCRdb with MiXCR from the multiplex PCR reads. This sample has 600,000 to 750,000 distinct CDR3 sequences, with roughly 17% found just once. The specimen sequenced was blood. The origin of the receptors is a man aged 45-65 years with Graves' hyperthyroidism.

There are many counts of this clonotype. The chain's CDR3 is CASSPTPSYEQYF. CDR3 nucleotide sequence: TGTGCCAGCTCACCGACTCCGTCCTACGAGCAGTACTTC. This sequence joins TRBV18 and TRBJ2-7; D unclear. V was clipped by 3 bases and J by 1 base, with 7 bases between them. This CDR3 has 13 residues. Germline V gene sequence: CDR1 KGHSH, CDR2 LQKENI.

This clonotype was observed many times. The V gene is TRBV24-1, the J gene TRBJ2-1; D could derive from TRBD1 or TRBD2 (6 bases each). V lost 7 bases and J 3 bases, leaving 18 bases between the germline ends. The germline V gene has CDR1 KGHDR and CDR2 SFDVKD. This CDR3 is 16 amino acids long. The CDR3 region has the DNA TGTGCCACCAGGGAAACCAGGGGAGGAATCTACAATGAGCAGTTCTTC. This gives the protein CATRETRGGIYNEQFF.

Ten or more counts support this clonotype. This chain links TRBV30 with TRBJ1-1; no firm D call. The CDR3 spans 13 residues. Per the germline V gene, CDR1 is GTSNPN and CDR2 is SVGIG (reference sequence). V lost 0 bases and J 4 bases, leaving 9 bases between the germline ends. CDR3 protein: CAWSVLWVTEAFF. Here the CDR3 DNA reads TGTGCCTGGAGTGTACTTTGGGTCACTGAAGCTTTCTTT.

In this sample, this clonotype turned up many times. This chain links TRBV27 with TRBJ1-1; weak D call: TRBD1 (5 bases). The germline gives CDR1 MNHEY, CDR2 SMNVEV (reference sequence). The CDR3 contains 13 residues. Between the trimmed V and J ends, which lost 5 bases and 7 bases, there was a span of 14 bases. The CDR3 here is CASSIGTGSEAFF. CDR3 in DNA: TGTGCCAGCAGTATAGGGACTGGAAGTGAAGCTTTCTTT.

In this sample, this clonotype turned up many times. The chain uses TRBV27 and TRBJ2-7; TRBD1 might be the D (6 bases). Per germline, CDR1 MNHEY and CDR2 SMNVEV (reference sequence). The V end lost 2 bases, the J end lost 3 bases, and 8 bases lay between the germline ends. The CDR3 is 13 residues long. The CDR3 sequence: CASSLKQGYEQYF. As DNA, the CDR3 is TGTGCCAGCAGTTTAAAACAGGGCTACGAGCAGTACTTC.

This clonotype was recorded many times. The CDR3 sequence is CASSLRTGEMSGYTF. DNA for the CDR3: TGTGCCAGCAGTTTACGGACAGGGGAGATGAGTGGCTACACCTTC. The chain employs TRBV28 and TRBJ1-2, with 9 bases matching TRBD1. The ends lost 2 bases at V and 7 bases at J; junction bases unmatched: 8. This CDR3 has 15 residues. The V gene's germline CDR1 is MDHEN and CDR2 SYDVKM.

V usage is TRBV7-2 and J usage is TRBJ2-1, with TRBD2 matching 9 bases. Germline CDR1 and CDR2: SGHTA and FQGNSA. The V segment lost 5 bases and the J segment 4 bases; nucleotides outside the gene matches: 12. The CDR3 contains 17 residues. This CDR3 reads CASSRRGAGGQYNEQFF. For the CDR3, the DNA is TGTGCCAGCAGCCGACGTGGGGCGGGAGGGCAATACAATGAGCAGTTCTTC.

V gene TRBV3-1 combines with J gene TRBJ2-1; 10 nucleotides line up with TRBD2. CDR1 and CDR2 (germline): LGHDT, YNNKEL (reference sequence). The CDR3 loop spans 14 amino acids. V gave up 1 base and J gave up 11 bases; unmatched junction bases: 5. The chain's CDR3 is CASSQGLAGDKQFF. CDR3 bases: TGTGCCAGCAGCCAAGGACTAGCGGGCGATAAGCAGTTCTTC.

This clonotype was recorded at least ten times. This chain uses TRBV28 with TRBJ2-7, with TRBD1 matching 8 bases. In germline, CDR1 is MDHEN, CDR2 SYDVKM. The J segment lost 3 bases and the V segment lost 5 bases, leaving 6 bases of the junction unmatched. CDR3 length equals 14 residues. The CDR3 coding sequence is TGTGCCAGCAGTGCCGGGACAGGCAACTACGAGCAGTACTTC. Translation gives CASSAGTGNYEQYF.

This clonotype has at least ten counts. The rearrangement links TRBV7-9 to TRBJ1-2; 11 nucleotides match TRBD1. V was clipped by 1 base and J by 5 bases; unmatched bases: 6. This CDR3 is 16 amino acids long. CDR1 is SEHNR and CDR2 is FQNEAQ in the germline V gene (reference sequence). The CDR3 protein is CASSLVDRGRGYGYTF. The DNA of the CDR3 is TGTGCCAGCAGCTTAGTGGACAGGGGGCGCGGGTATGGCTACACCTTC.

The rearrangement joins TRBV5-1 to TRBJ2-1, with D maybe TRBD1 (5 bases). CDR1 and CDR2 (germline): SGHRS, YFSETQ. The CDR3 is 12 amino acids. Trimming cost V 0 bases and J 10 bases, with 8 bases left between them. CDR3 sequence reads: CASSLDRIEQFF. DNA of the CDR3: TGCGCCAGCAGCTTGGACAGGATAGAGCAGTTCTTC. Complete variable domain (other parts from reference TRBV5-1 and TRBJ2-1): KAGVTQTPRYLIKTRGQQVTLSCSPISGHRSVSWYQQTPGQGLQFLFEYFSETQRNKGNFPGRFSGRQFSNSRSEMNVSTLELGDSALYLCASSLDRIEQFFGPGTRLTVL.

The chain recombines TRBV7-2 with TRBJ1-2; D gene uncertain. The CDR3 extends over 15 amino acids. V was shortened by 5 bases and J by 6 bases, with 19 bases between the two germline ends. In germline, CDR1 is SGHTA, CDR2 FQGNSA. The CDR3 DNA sequence: TGTGCCAGCAGCCGTGGACTGATCTCCCCTCATGGCTACACCTTC. It is translated as CASSRGLISPHGYTF.

This clonotype was observed a handful of times. This sequence joins TRBV28 and TRBJ2-7; the match to TRBD2 covers 11 bases. The CDR3 contains 15 residues. Germline V gene data show CDR1 as MDHEN and CDR2 as SYDVKM. V was clipped by 6 bases and J by 3 bases; unmatched bases: 7. CDR3 region: CASRSGLAGFYEQYF. DNA of the CDR3: TGTGCCAGCAGGTCCGGACTAGCGGGTTTCTACGAGCAGTACTTC.

The chain recombines TRBV7-9 with TRBJ2-2, with D tentatively TRBD2 (5 bases). Trimming took off 4 bases at V and 2 bases at J, with 17 bases between the two ends. Germline V gene sequence: CDR1 SEHNR, CDR2 FQNEAQ (reference sequence). The CDR3 consists of 17 residues. This CDR3 reads CASSSIGRVGNTGELFF. Written as DNA, the CDR3 is TGTGCCAGCAGCTCAATAGGGCGGGTCGGAAACACCGGGGAGCTGTTTTTT.

This chain joins TRBV28 and TRBJ1-5; D is unresolved. The length of the CDR3 is 13 residues. Germline assignment: CDR1 MDHEN and CDR2 SYDVKM. Trimming took 2 bases from V and 5 from J, leaving 7 bases between them. The CDR3 DNA reads as TGTGCCAGCAGTTTAAACCTGGATCAGCCCCAGCATTTT. This translates into CASSLNLDQPQHF.

This clonotype was observed many times. The genes are TRBV11-2 and TRBJ1-1, with no clear D. This CDR3 spans 14 amino acids. Between the trimmed V and J ends, which lost 1 base and 0 bases, there was a span of 6 bases. CDR1 is SGHAT and CDR2 is FQNNGV in the germline V gene. CDR3 DNA: TGTGCCAGCAGCTTAGCGACGATGAACACTGAAGCTTTCTTT. It specifies CASSLATMNTEAFF.

The CDR3 region is CASSIEASHEQFF. Written as DNA, the CDR3 is TGTGCCAGTAGTATAGAGGCCTCACACGAGCAGTTCTTC. The chain links TRBV19 to TRBJ2-1; D gene unclear. The CDR3 totals 13 residues. The V end was cut by 0 bases, the J end by 10 bases, with 10 bases between. The V gene's germline CDR1 is LNHDA and CDR2 SQIVND (reference sequence).

This clonotype was detected ten times or more. This chain uses TRBV28 with TRBJ2-5; a weak D match, TRBD2 (6 bases). The CDR3 runs to 14 residues. Trimming cost V 2 bases and J 1 base, with 8 bases left between them. Germline loops: CDR1 MDHEN, CDR2 SYDVKM. The CDR3: CASSLRGVQETQYF. CDR3 nucleotides: TGTGCCAGCAGTTTACGCGGGGTCCAAGAGACCCAGTACTTC.

A remark on this clonotype: This may come from a read error, since a much larger clone is one base off. As the CDR3 is not closed by the conserved phenylalanine or tryptophan, this likely results from a read error. The chain uses TRBV12-3 or TRBV12-4 and TRBJ2-1, with 7 bases lining up with TRBD2. V lost 4 bases to trimming and J lost 5 bases; unmatched junction nucleotides: 2. This CDR3 spans 13 amino acids. Here the CDR3 reads CASSWGGDNEQFL. DNA for the CDR3: TGTGCCAGCAGTTGGGGAGGGGACAATGAGCAGTTCCTC.

The chain recombines TRBV5-1 with TRBJ1-2, with TRBD1 as a possible D gene (5 bases). This CDR3 region has 14 residues. Looked up from germline, CDR1 is SGHRS and CDR2 is YFSETQ. V shed 5 bases and J shed 3 bases, with 14 bases lying between them. The CDR3 protein is CASSRSGQDYGYTF. As DNA, the CDR3 is TGCGCCAGCAGTCGTTCGGGGCAGGACTATGGCTACACCTTC.

The chain links TRBV28 to TRBJ1-5, with 7 bases that match TRBD1. The length of the CDR3 is 15 residues. Germline V CDR1 and CDR2: MDHEN, SYDVKM. V lost 4 bases and J lost 6; bases outside the gene matches: 9. In nucleotides, the CDR3 is TGTGCCAGCAGTTCCCTCGACAGGGAGAGTCAGCCCCAGCATTTT. Amino acid sequence: CASSSLDRESQPQHF.

This clonotype was seen repeatedly, ten times or more. The chain joins TRBV2 to TRBJ2-7; TRBD2 might be the D (5 bases). The V gene lost 3 bases and the J gene lost 5 bases, with 17 bases spanning the gap. Germline loops: CDR1 SNHLY, CDR2 FYNNEI. The CDR3 runs 15 residues. CDR3: CASSDRFERAHEQYF. In DNA form, the CDR3 reads TGTGCCAGCAGTGATCGGTTCGAGAGGGCCCACGAGCAGTACTTC.

This clonotype was detected many times. CDR3 residues: CASSYSGSNHYGYTF. In DNA form, the CDR3 reads TGTGCCAGCAGTTACTCGGGCAGTAACCACTATGGCTACACCTTC. The V and J genes are TRBV6-2 or TRBV6-3 and TRBJ1-2; D gene ambiguous. CDR1 is MNHEY, CDR2 SVGEGT, per germline. There are 15 residues in the CDR3. Trimming removed 0 bases at V and 3 bases at J, with 11 bases between.